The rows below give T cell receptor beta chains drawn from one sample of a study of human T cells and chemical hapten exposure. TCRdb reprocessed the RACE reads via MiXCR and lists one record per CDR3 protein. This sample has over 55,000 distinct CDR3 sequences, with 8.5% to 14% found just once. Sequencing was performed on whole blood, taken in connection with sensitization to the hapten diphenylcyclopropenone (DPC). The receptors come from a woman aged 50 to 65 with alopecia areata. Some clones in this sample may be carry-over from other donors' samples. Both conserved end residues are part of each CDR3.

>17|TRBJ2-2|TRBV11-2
CASSSYSGTSLLGELFF
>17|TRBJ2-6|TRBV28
CASSLPRTGTGANVLTF
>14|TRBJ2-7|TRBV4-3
CASSQEGAYYEQYF
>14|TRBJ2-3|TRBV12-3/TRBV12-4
CASSPAPRTDTQYF
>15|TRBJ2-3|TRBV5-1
CTSSLQGVGTDTQYF
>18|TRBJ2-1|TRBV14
CASSPTSGRAWPVNEQFF
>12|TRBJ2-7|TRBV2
CASNPETYEQYF
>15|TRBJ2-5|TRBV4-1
CASSQEAAAGGTQYF
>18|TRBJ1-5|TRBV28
CASRSGLGGSPSNQPQHF
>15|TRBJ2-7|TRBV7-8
CASSSLAGGPYEQYF
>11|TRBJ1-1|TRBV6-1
CASSGNTEAFF
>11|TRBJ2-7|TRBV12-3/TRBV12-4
CASSVGTEQYF
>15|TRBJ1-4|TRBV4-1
CASSQDGQGVEKLFF
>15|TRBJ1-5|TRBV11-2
CASSLDGALDQPQHF
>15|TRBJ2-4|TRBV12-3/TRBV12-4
CASSRATGTANIQYF
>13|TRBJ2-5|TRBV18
CASSPTTAETQYF
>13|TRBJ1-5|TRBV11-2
CASSISFNQPQHF
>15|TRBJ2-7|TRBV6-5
CASSYSRGHTYEQYF
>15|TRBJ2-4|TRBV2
CASSQGGLAKNIQYF
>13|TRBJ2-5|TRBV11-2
CASSRPGVVTQYF
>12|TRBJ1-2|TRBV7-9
CASLDSDYGYTF
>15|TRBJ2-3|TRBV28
CASSLSGQGTDTQYF
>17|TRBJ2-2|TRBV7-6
CASSLRPGGLNTGELFF
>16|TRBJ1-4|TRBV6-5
CASSYSYGTLGEKLFF
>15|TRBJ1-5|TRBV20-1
CSARGAGGYNQPQHF
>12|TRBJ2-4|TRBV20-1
CSARDRWSIQYF
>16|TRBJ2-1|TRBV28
CASSFVPRGFYNEQFF
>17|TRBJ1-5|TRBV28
CASSSGQGSWSNQPQHF
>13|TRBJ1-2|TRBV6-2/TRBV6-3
CASSYSGSYGYTF
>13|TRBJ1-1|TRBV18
CASSPYSDTEAFF
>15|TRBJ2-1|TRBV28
CASYDRDRGDNEQFF
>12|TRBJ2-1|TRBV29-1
CSPQLMTDEQFF
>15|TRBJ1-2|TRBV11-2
CASSLQGLGSFGYTF
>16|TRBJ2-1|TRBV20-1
CSASPTGQSSYNEQFF
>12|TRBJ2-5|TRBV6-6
CASTSGVETQYF
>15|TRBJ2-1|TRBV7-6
CASSPGYSSYNEQFF
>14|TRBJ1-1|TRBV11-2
CASSLGPKNTEAFF